This TCR beta chain was recorded in a study of Graves' ophthalmopathy and Graves' hyperthyroidism. Study results and limitations: This model predicted ophthalmopathy progression (sensitivity roughly 71%, specificity 72.22%). In blood, most expanded thyroid clonotypes above 0.001 frequency were also detected.

Amplification of TCR beta CDR3 regions used RNA transcripts. The first-round RT-PCR employed HTBI primers together with the Qiagen OneStep RT-PCR kit. A multiplex PCR was then performed as the second round. TCRdb re-derived calls from the multiplex PCR reads in MiXCR, one entry per CDR3 protein. The table shows almost 750,000 distinct CDR3 sequences, with 40% occurring only once. With regard to this clonotype: What it binds is unknown.

Diagnostic conclusions were grounded in clinical symptoms, serum thyroxine, TRAb, thyroid ultrasound and orbital computed tomography. The PBMCs originated from roughly 10 ml of fresh peripheral blood. This CDR3 region has 17 residues. J gave up 7 bases and V 1 base, and 14 bases lay outside the gene matches. Germline V lookup: CDR1 SGHDN, CDR2 FVKESK. The sequence was collected from an adult man with Graves' ophthalmopathy. Source material: peripheral blood. The rearrangement uses TRBV14 and TRBJ2-5, with TRBD1 matching over 8 bases. This chain's CDR3 is CASSQARQGMMGGTQYF. For the CDR3, the DNA is TGTGCCAGCAGCCAAGCAAGACAGGGGATGATGGGGGGGACCCAGTACTTC.